The clone carrying this TCR beta chain was seen once. Its antigen is currently unknown. The sample belongs to a study of blood T cells in healthy people across ages. Next came a second PCR, run for about 7 to 12 cycles, which used a sample-barcoded 5' primer along with a J-beta primer mix. TCRdb itself ran the 5' RACE reads through MiXCR, one entry per CDR3 protein. This sample has approximately 1.5 million distinct CDR3 sequences; about 42% occur once, and the top ten carry more than 4%. Study-wide findings and caveats: Diversity of TCR beta per million T cells declined in a roughly linear way with age.

This CDR3 has 13 residues. V lost 4 bases and J lost 13; bases outside the gene matches: 6. Germline values: CDR1 KGHDR, CDR2 SFDVKD. The chain recombines TRBV24-1 with TRBJ1-6, with 7 bases aligning to TRBD1. This clonotype originated in a woman between 18 and 29 years old in good health. Sequencing was done on a sample of blood. This chain's CDR3 is CATSEGQFRPLHF. CDR3 DNA sequence: TGTGCCACCAGTGAGGGACAGTTTCGGCCCCTCCACTTT.